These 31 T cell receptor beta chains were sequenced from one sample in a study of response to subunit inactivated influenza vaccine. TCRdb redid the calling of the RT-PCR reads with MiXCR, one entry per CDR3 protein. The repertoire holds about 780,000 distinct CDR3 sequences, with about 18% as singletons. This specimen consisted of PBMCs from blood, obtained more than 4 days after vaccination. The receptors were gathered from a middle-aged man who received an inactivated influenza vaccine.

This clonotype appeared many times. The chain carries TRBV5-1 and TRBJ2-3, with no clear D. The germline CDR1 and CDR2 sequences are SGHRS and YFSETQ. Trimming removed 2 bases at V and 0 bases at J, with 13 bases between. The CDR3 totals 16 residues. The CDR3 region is CASSFEAVPSTDTQYF. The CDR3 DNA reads TGCGCCAGCAGCTTCGAAGCAGTCCCTAGCACAGATACGCAGTATTTT. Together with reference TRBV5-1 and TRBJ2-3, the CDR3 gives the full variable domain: KAGVTQTPRYLIKTRGQQVTLSCSPISGHRSVSWYQQTPGQGLQFLFEYFSETQRNKGNFPGRFSGRQFSNSRSEMNVSTLELGDSALYLCASSFEAVPSTDTQYFGPGTRLTVL.

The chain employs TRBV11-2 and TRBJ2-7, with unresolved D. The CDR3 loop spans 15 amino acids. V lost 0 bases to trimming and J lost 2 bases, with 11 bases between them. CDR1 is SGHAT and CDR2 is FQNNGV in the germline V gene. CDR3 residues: CASSLEWGKAYEQYF. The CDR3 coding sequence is TGTGCCAGCAGCTTAGAGTGGGGTAAAGCCTACGAGCAGTACTTC. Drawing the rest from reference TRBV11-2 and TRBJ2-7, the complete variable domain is EAGVAQSPRYKIIEKRQSVAFWCNPISGHATLYWYQQILGQGPKLLIQFQNNGVVDDSQLPKDRFSAERLKGVDSTLKIQPAKLEDSAVYLCASSLEWGKAYEQYFGPGTRLTVT.

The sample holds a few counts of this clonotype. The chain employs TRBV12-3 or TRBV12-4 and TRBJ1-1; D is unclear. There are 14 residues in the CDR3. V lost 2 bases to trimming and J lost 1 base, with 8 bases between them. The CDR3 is CASSLSMTNTEAFF. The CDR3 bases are TGTGCCAGCAGTTTAAGTATGACGAACACTGAAGCTTTCTTT.

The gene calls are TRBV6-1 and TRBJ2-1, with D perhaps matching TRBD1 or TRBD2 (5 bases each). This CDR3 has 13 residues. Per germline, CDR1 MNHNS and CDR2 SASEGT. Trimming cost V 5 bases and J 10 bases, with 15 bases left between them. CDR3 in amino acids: CASSHGTRREQFF. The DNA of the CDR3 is TGTGCCAGCAGTCATGGGACCCGGAGGGAGCAGTTCTTC.

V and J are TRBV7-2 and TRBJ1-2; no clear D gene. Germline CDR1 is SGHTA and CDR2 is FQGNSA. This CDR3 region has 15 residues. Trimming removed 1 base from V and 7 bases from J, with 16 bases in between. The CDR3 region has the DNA TGTGCCAGCAGCTTAGACCAGCAGCGGGTTGGTGGCTACACCTTC. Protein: CASSLDQQRVGGYTF.

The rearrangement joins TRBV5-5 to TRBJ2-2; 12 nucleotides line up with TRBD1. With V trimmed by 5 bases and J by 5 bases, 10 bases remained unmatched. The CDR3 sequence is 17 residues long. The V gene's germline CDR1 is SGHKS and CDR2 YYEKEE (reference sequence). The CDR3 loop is CASRPGTGGGRTGELFF. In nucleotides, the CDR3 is TGTGCCAGCAGGCCCGGGACAGGGGGCGGAAGGACCGGGGAGCTGTTTTTT.

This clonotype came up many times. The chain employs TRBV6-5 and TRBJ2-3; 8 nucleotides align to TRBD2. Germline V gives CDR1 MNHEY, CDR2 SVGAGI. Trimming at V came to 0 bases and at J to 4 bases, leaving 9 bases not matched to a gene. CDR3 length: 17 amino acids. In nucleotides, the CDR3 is TGTGCCAGCAGTTACTCGCTTCAGCTGCGGGGGGCAGATACGCAGTATTTT. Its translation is CASSYSLQLRGADTQYF.

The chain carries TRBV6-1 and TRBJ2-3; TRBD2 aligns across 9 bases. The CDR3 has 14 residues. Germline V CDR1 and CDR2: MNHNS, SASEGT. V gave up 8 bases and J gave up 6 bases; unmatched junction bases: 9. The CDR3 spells CASGGTSSLDTQYF. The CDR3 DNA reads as TGTGCCAGCGGCGGGACTAGCTCCCTCGATACGCAGTATTTT.

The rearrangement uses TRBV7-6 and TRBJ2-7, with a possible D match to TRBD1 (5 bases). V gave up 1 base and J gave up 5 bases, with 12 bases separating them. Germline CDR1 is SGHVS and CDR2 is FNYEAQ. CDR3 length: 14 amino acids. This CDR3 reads CASSLGPGMNEQYF. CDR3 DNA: TGTGCCAGCAGCTTAGGGCCAGGGATGAACGAGCAGTACTTC.

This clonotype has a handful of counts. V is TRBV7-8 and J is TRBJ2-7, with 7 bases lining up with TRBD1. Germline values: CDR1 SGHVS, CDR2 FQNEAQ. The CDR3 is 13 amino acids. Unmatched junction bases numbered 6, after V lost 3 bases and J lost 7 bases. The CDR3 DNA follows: TGTGCCAGCAGCTTGAACAGGGGTGGGGAGCAGTACTTC. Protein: CASSLNRGGEQYF.

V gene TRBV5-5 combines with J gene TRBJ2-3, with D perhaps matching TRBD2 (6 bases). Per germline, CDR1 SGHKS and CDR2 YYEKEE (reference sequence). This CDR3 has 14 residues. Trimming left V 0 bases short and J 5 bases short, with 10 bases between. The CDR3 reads CASSLEAGIDTQYF. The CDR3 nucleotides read TGTGCCAGCAGCTTGGAGGCGGGGATAGATACGCAGTATTTT. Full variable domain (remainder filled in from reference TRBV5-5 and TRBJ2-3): DAGVTQSPTHLIKTRGQQVTLRCSPISGHKSVSWYQQVLGQGPQFIFQYYEKEERGRGNFPDRFSARQFPNYSSELNVNALLLGDSALYLCASSLEAGIDTQYFGPGTRLTVL.

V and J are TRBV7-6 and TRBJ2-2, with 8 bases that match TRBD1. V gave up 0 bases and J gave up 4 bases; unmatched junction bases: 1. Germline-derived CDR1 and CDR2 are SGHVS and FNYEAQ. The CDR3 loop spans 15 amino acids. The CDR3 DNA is TGTGCCAGCAGCTTAGCACAGGGGGGCACCGGGGAGCTGTTTTTT. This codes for CASSLAQGGTGELFF.

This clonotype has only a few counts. The CDR3 DNA sequence: TGTGCCAGCAGCTTAGACCCCGCACAGGGGTACTATGGCTACACCTTC. It specifies CASSLDPAQGYYGYTF. The chain has TRBV7-2 and TRBJ1-2, with 7 bases that match TRBD1. The CDR3 extends over 16 amino acids. Germline V lookup: CDR1 SGHTA, CDR2 FQGNSA. Losses at the gene ends were 1 base for V and 3 bases for J; bases not matched to a gene: 8.

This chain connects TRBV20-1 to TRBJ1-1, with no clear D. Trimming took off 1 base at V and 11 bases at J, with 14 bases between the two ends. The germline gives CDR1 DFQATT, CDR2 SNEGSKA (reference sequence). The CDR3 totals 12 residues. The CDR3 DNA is TGCAGTGCTAGAGGACAAGTTCTTTTGGCTTTCTTT. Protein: CSARGQVLLAFF.

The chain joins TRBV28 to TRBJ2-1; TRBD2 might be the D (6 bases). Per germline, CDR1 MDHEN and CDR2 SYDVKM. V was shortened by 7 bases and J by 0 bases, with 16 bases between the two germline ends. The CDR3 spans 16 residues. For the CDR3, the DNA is TGTGCCAGCACCCCGATGGGCGGGAACTCCTACAATGAGCAGTTCTTC. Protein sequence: CASTPMGGNSYNEQFF. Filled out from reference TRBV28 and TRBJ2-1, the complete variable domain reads DVKVTQSSRYLVKRTGEKVFLECVQDMDHENMFWYRQDPGLGLRLIYFSYDVKMKEKGDIPEGYSVSREKKERFSLILESASTNQTSMYLCASTPMGGNSYNEQFFGPGTRLTVL.

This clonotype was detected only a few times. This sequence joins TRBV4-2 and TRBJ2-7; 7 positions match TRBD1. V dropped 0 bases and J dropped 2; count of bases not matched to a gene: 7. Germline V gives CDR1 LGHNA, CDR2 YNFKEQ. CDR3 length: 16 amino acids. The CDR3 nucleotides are TGTGCCAGCAGCCAAGAGGGACAGACCGGAGCCTACGAGCAGTACTTC. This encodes CASSQEGQTGAYEQYF.

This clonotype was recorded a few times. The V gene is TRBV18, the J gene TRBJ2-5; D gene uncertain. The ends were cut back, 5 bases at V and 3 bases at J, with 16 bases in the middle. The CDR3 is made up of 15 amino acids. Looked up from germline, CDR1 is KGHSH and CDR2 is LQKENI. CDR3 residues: CASSSSLAAKETQYF. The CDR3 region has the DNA TGTGCCAGCTCAAGTTCACTCGCGGCGAAAGAGACCCAGTACTTC.

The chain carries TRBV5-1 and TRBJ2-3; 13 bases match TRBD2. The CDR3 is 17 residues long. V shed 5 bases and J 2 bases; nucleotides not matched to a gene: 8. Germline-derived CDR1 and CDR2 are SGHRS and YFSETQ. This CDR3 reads CASSLLAGGPITDTQYF. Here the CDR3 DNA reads TGCGCCAGCAGTTTACTAGCGGGAGGGCCTATCACAGATACGCAGTATTTT.

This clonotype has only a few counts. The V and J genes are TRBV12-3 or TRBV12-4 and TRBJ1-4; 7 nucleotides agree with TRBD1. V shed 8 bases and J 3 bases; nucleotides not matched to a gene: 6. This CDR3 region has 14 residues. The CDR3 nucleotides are TGTGCCAGCCAGGGGGTGTGGGCTAATGAAAAACTGTTTTTT. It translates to CASQGVWANEKLFF.

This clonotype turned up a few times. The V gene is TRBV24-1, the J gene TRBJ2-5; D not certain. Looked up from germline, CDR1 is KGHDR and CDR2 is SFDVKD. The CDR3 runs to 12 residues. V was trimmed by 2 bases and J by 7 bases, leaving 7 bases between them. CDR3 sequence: CATSDSTWTQYF. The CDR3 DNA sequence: TGTGCCACCAGTGATTCTACTTGGACCCAGTACTTC.

The CDR3 DNA reads TGTGCCAGCAGTTTAAGGCGGGCGCCGAGGGGGAATGAGCAGTTCTTC. This codes for CASSLRRAPRGNEQFF. V and J are TRBV27 and TRBJ2-1; maybe TRBD1 (6 bases). The CDR3 has 16 residues. Deletions cut 2 bases from V and 7 bases from J, with 18 bases between. Germline CDR1 reads MNHEY; CDR2 reads SMNVEV (reference sequence).

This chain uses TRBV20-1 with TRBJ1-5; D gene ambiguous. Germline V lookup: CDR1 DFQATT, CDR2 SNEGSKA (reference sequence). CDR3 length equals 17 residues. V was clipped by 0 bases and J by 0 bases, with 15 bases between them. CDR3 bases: TGCAGTGCTAGAGATCTATCGGCGTCCGATAGCAATCAGCCCCAGCATTTT. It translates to CSARDLSASDSNQPQHF.

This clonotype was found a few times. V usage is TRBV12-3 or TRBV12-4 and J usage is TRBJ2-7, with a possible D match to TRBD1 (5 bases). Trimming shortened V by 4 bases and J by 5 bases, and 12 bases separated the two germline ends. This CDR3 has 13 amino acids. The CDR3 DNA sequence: TGTGCCAGCAGTTCCCTCAGGGAAAACGAGCAGTACTTC. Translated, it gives CASSSLRENEQYF.

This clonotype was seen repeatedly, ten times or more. The CDR3 DNA is TGCGCCAGCAGCCAAGATCTTTCGCCGAATTCACCCCTCCACTTT. Translating it yields CASSQDLSPNSPLHF. The rearrangement joins TRBV4-3 to TRBJ1-6; no reliable D call. The CDR3 is made up of 15 amino acids. Trimming cost V 0 bases and J 7 bases, with 10 bases left between them. Germline V gene data show CDR1 as LGHNA and CDR2 as YSLEER.

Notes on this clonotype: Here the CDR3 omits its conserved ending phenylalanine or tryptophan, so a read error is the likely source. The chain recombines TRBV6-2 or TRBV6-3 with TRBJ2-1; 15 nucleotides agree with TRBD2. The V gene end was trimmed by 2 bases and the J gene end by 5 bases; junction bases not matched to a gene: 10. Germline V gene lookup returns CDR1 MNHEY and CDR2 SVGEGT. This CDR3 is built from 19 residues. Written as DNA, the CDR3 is TGTGCCAGCAGTTACCCGAGGACTAGCGGGAGGGTCCAGGACAATGAGCAGTTCCTC. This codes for CASSYPRTSGRVQDNEQFL.

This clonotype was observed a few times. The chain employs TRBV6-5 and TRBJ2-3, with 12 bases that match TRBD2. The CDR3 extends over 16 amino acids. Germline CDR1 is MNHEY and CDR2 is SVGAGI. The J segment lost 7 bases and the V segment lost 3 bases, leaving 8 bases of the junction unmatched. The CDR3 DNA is TGTGCCAGCAGTTATTCCCTAGCGGGGGGGCTGAATACGCAGTATTTT. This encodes CASSYSLAGGLNTQYF.

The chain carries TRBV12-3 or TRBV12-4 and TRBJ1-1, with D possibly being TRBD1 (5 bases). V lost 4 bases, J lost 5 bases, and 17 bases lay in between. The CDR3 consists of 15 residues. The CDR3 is CASSWSGGSRTEAFF. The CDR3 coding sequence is TGTGCCAGCAGTTGGAGCGGGGGTTCGAGGACTGAAGCTTTCTTT.

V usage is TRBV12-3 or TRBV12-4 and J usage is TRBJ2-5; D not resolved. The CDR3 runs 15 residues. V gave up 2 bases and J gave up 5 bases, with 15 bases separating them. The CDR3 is CASSLYGGLRETQYF. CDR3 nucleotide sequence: TGTGCCAGCAGTTTATATGGTGGGCTTCGGGAGACCCAGTACTTC.

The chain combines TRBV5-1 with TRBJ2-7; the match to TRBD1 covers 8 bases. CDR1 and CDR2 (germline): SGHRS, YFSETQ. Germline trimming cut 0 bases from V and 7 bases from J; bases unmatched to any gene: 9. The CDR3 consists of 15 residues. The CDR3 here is CASSLDRRGRGEQYF. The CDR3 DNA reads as TGCGCCAGCAGCTTGGATCGCAGGGGGCGAGGAGAGCAGTACTTC.

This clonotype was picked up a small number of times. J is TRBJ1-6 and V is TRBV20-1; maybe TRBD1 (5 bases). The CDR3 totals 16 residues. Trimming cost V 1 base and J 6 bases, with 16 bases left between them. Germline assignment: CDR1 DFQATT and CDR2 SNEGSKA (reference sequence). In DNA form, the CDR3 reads TGCAGTGCTAGAGCGGACGGCAGGGCTTTTAATTCACCCCTCCACTTT. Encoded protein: CSARADGRAFNSPLHF.

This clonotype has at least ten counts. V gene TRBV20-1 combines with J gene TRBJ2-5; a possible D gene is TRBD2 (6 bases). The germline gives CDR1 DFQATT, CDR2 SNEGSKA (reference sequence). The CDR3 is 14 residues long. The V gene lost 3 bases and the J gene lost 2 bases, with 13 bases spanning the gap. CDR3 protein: CSASAPGTQETQYF. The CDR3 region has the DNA TGCAGTGCTAGCGCCCCCGGGACTCAAGAGACCCAGTACTTC.